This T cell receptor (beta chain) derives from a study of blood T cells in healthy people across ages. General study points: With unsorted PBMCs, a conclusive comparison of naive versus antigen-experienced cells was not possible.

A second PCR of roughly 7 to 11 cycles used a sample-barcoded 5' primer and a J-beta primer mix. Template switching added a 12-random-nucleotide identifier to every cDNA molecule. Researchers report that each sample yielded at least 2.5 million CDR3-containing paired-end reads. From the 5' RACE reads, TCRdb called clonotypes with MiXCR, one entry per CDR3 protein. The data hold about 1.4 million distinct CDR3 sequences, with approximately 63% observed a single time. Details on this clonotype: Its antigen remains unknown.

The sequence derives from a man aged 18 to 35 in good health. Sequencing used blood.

CDR3 bases: TGTGCCAGCAGTGCAACAGGGTCGGCGAATGAAAAACTGTTTTTT. It yields the protein CASSATGSANEKLFF. This chain uses TRBV6-1 with TRBJ1-4; possible D gene TRBD1, 6 bases. CDR1 is MNHNS and CDR2 is SASEGT in the germline V gene. Trimming removed 4 bases from V and 5 bases from J, with 14 bases in between. The CDR3 runs 15 residues.